Sequencing of this T cell receptor (beta chain) was carried out in a study of vaccination and CD4 T cells after COVID-19. Overall study: Convalescents were six males and four females, two of them Hispanic.

The CDR3 covers 13 residues. V lost 6 bases to trimming and J lost 7 bases, with 15 bases between them. Germline CDR1 and CDR2: MNHEY and SMNVEV (reference sequence). Of note for this clonotype: Antigen unknown.

Once obtained from cultured CD4+ T cells, the DNA was sequenced using the Oncomine TCR Beta short-read assay. Using the QIAamp micro DNA kit, genomic DNA was extracted from the CD4+ T cells that had been cultured. TCRdb processed the PCR reads anew with MiXCR; each CDR3 protein has one entry. The data hold some 8,000 distinct CDR3 sequences, with about two fifths observed a single time. The treatment was: roughly 10-day PBMC culture with coronavirus spike peptide pools or control peptides (ViraFEST assay). Researchers collected the unexposed donor's CD4+ T cells before the COVID-19 pandemic (2011-2018).

Sequencing was done on a sample of CD4+ T cells from blood, cultured in vitro. The source of this sequence is a human donor in good health. The chain has TRBV27 and TRBJ1-2; TRBD1 is a possible D gene (6 bases). Here the CDR3 DNA reads TGTGCCAGCAGCCGGACCAGGGGTTTTGGCTACACCTTC. Protein sequence: CASSRTRGFGYTF.